This TCR beta chain came from a study of cytomegalovirus exposure and HLA in healthy donors. Study-level points and caveats: The likely origin of a cluster of highly shared sequence variants was a sequencing artifact.

A word on this clone: Its antigen is not identified.

Among the donors, all were healthy bone marrow donors. 60 Vbeta and 13 Jbeta primers were used in PCR. The repertoire was sequenced with immunoSEQ multiplex PCR; TCRdb's copy has only in-frame clones and lacks some. The sample has 100,000 to 150,000 clones, 75% to 85% seen once; the top ten hold 8.9%. The receptor comes from a man aged 25-40 years in good health and CMV-seropositive. Sequencing was done on a sample of PBMCs.

The CDR3 coding sequence is TGTGCCAGCATAGGACAGGGGGCGAATAAGTATGGCTACACCTTC. Translating gives CASIGQGANKYGYTF. This rearrangement joins TRBV6-5 to TRBJ1-2, with 11 bases identical to TRBD1. Trimming at V came to 7 bases and at J to 5 bases, leaving 9 bases not matched to a gene. CDR1 MNHEY and CDR2 SVGAGI come from the germline V gene. The CDR3 totals 15 residues.